The clone carrying this TCR beta chain was seen at least ten times. The sample comes from a study of blood T cells in healthy people across ages. Researchers collected about 9.7 milliliters of peripheral blood from every single donor. Germline trimming cut 0 bases from V and 5 bases from J; bases unmatched to any gene: 5. CDR1 and CDR2 (germline): SGHVS, FQNEAQ. This CDR3 has 16 residues. Then a second PCR, running roughly 7 to 11 cycles, was carried out with a sample-barcoded 5' primer and a J-beta primer mix. TCRdb re-called the 5' RACE reads through MiXCR, storing one row per CDR3 protein. This table holds hundreds of thousands of distinct CDR3 sequences, around 32% found once.

The sample taken for sequencing was blood. The sequence came from a woman older than 75 in good health. The chain uses TRBV7-8 and TRBJ2-3; 10 bases agree with TRBD2. The CDR3 region is CASSLASGGFGDTQYF. CDR3 DNA: TGTGCCAGCAGCTTAGCTAGCGGGGGGTTTGGAGATACGCAGTATTTT.